Listed here are 3 T cell receptor beta chains from one sample, sequenced in a study of a mutant IDH1 vaccine in newly diagnosed glioma. Some clones are missing from TCRdb's copy, which holds only in-frame ones; the method was immunoSEQ multiplex PCR. The table records about 41,000 clones, 78% of them present only once. Regarding time point: week 23, last vaccination. All doses held 300 ug of mutant IDH1 20-mer peptide, with topical imiquimod. These receptors' antigens are unknown. Here the sequenced sample was PBMCs, taken from a glioma patient whose treatment included an IDH1 peptide vaccine. These receptors came from a woman aged 40 to 49 with glioma. Some clones in this sample may be carry-over from other donors' samples.

This chain joins TRBV9 and TRBJ2-5; TRBD2 aligns across 11 bases. From germline, CDR1 is SGDLS and CDR2 YYNGEE. V shed 3 bases and J 5 bases; nucleotides not matched to a gene: 6. The CDR3 consists of 15 residues. The chain's CDR3 is CASSATSGSLETQYF. The DNA of the CDR3 is TGTGCCAGCAGCGCAACTAGCGGGAGCTTGGAGACCCAGTACTTC.

The chain links TRBV29-1 to TRBJ2-5; D is possibly TRBD2 (5 bases). The CDR3 runs to 13 residues. Trimming removed 0 bases at V and 5 bases at J, with 10 bases between. Germline-derived CDR1 and CDR2 are SQVTM and ANQGSEA. In DNA form, the CDR3 reads TGCAGCGTTGAAGATCTAGCCGGGGAGACCCAGTACTTC. Residues: CSVEDLAGETQYF.

This clone came up a few times. The chain couples TRBV11-2 to TRBJ2-7; D ambiguous. The V end was cut by 5 bases, the J end by 2 bases, with 13 bases between. The CDR3 sequence is 14 residues long. Germline values: CDR1 SGHAT, CDR2 FQNNGV. CDR3 amino acids: CASSVETGPYEQYF. The CDR3 nucleotides read TGTGCCAGCAGCGTCGAAACGGGCCCCTACGAGCAGTACTTC.